What follows are 19 T cell receptor beta chains derived from one specimen sequenced in a study of immune characterization of retroperitoneal liposarcoma. Each CDR3 protein is one row after TCRdb ran MiXCR on the PCR reads. The sample consists of about 10,000 distinct CDR3 sequences, approximately 30% of them appearing once. Sequencing was done on a sample of tumor tissue. These receptors were taken from a male donor with retroperitoneal liposarcoma.

The chain uses TRBV6-1 and TRBJ2-3; D might be TRBD2 (6 bases). The end of the DNA fits TRBJ2-1 better, so the J call may be wrong. The CDR3 is 11 residues long. CDR1 is MNHNS and CDR2 is SASEGT in the germline V gene. The CDR3 coding sequence is TGTGCCAGCACCAAGGGAGGCCCGCAGTTCTTC. Encoded protein: CASTKGGPQFF.

This sequence joins TRBV6-1 and TRBJ2-1, with 8 bases aligning to TRBD1. Germline V gene data show CDR1 as MNHNS and CDR2 as SASEGT. V lost 2 bases to trimming and J lost 10 bases; unmatched junction nucleotides: 7. The CDR3 runs to 14 residues. CDR3 bases: TGTGCCAGCAGTGAAACAGGGGGGACCTACGAGCAGTTCTTC. As protein: CASSETGGTYEQFF.

Sample share makes this clonotype medium-sized (0.01 to 0.1%). The V and J genes are TRBV7-9 and TRBJ2-3; TRBD1 matches at 12 bases. J lost 5 bases, V lost 4 bases, and 13 bases had no gene match. Germline CDR1 is SEHNR and CDR2 is FQNEAQ (reference sequence). The CDR3 contains 18 residues. CDR3 sequence (DNA): TGTGCCAGCAGCTCACCTCGCCGGGACAGGGGGCATCAAGATACGCAGTATTTT. It translates to CASSSPRRDRGHQDTQYF.

The table lists this clonotype with many counts. The genes are TRBV6-6 and TRBJ1-2; D is undetermined. This CDR3 has 14 amino acids. V was trimmed by 0 bases and J by 7 bases, leaving 12 bases between them. Germline CDR1 MNHNY, CDR2 SVGAGI (reference sequence). This chain's CDR3 is CASSYSGEAGGYTF. CDR3 DNA sequence: TGTGCCAGCAGTTACTCCGGGGAGGCGGGTGGCTACACCTTC.

The chain links TRBV6-1 to TRBJ2-6, with no clear D. CDR1 MNHNS and CDR2 SASEGT come from the germline V gene. Trimming cost V 2 bases and J 0 bases, with 11 bases left between them. This CDR3 is built from 17 residues. The CDR3 DNA follows: TGTGCCAGCAGTGAACTTGCAGAGATCTCTGGGGCCAACGTCCTGACTTTC. The encoded protein is CASSELAEISGANVLTF.

Judged by abundance, this clonotype is medium-sized (0.01 to 0.1%). J is TRBJ2-2 and V is TRBV12-3 or TRBV12-4, with 7 positions matching TRBD1. This CDR3 has 15 residues. V dropped 5 bases and J dropped 7; count of bases not matched to a gene: 10. The CDR3 reads CASSELQGQFGELFF. CDR3 DNA: TGTGCCAGCAGTGAGTTACAGGGACAGTTCGGGGAGCTGTTTTTT.

This clonotype has only a few counts. A much larger clonotype is one base distant, so this may be a read error. The chain is built from TRBV6-1 and TRBJ2-2; 9 bases map to TRBD1. CDR1 is MNHNS and CDR2 is SASEGT in the germline V gene. The CDR3 consists of 15 residues. The CDR3 here is CTSSEAGQGTGELFF. CDR3 DNA: TGTACCAGCAGTGAAGCGGGACAGGGCACCGGGGAGCTGTTTTTT.

By sample share, this clonotype is medium-sized. The genes are TRBV6-1 and TRBJ2-5, with D tentatively TRBD2 (6 bases). Germline V lookup: CDR1 MNHNS, CDR2 SASEGT. V was pared by 8 bases and J by 3 bases, with 19 bases between. The CDR3 is 15 amino acids. As DNA, the CDR3 is TGTGCCAGCGACGATAGCGGAGAACCCGAAGAGACCCAGTACTTC. Its translation: CASDDSGEPEETQYF.

This clonotype was picked up a small number of times. CDR3 region: CASSLDPGGYEQFF. In DNA, the CDR3 is TGTGCCAGCAGCTTGGACCCGGGAGGGTACGAGCAGTTCTTC. This chain connects TRBV6-6 to TRBJ2-1; 8 bases align to TRBD2. The CDR3 has 14 amino acids. Per the germline V gene, CDR1 is MNHNY and CDR2 is SVGAGI (reference sequence). With V trimmed by 6 bases and J by 10 bases, 11 bases remained unmatched.

This clonotype is categorized as medium-sized. The V gene is TRBV27, the J gene TRBJ2-7; 8 bases fit TRBD1. The CDR3 is made up of 17 amino acids. The V gene end was trimmed by 3 bases and the J gene end by 1 base; junction bases not matched to a gene: 11. Germline V lookup: CDR1 MNHEY, CDR2 SMNVEV (reference sequence). This chain's CDR3 is CASSFQAGTGISYEQYF. The DNA for the CDR3 is TGTGCCAGCAGTTTTCAGGCAGGGACAGGAATTTCCTACGAGCAGTACTTC.

This clonotype is medium-sized by share. This sequence joins TRBV6-1 and TRBJ2-5; D gene ambiguous. From germline, CDR1 is MNHNS and CDR2 SASEGT. This CDR3 is built from 12 residues. The V end was cut by 4 bases, the J end by 6 bases, with 9 bases between. CDR3 DNA sequence: TGTGCCAGCAGTGCCTCAGCCAAGACCCAGTACTTC. It translates to CASSASAKTQYF.

The genes are TRBV12-3 or TRBV12-4 and TRBJ1-2; D is possibly TRBD1 (5 bases). Trimming took 5 bases from V and 3 from J, leaving 13 bases between them. The CDR3 is 14 residues long. This CDR3 reads CASSPGTVDYGYTF. DNA for the CDR3: TGTGCCAGCAGTCCGGGGACGGTGGACTATGGCTACACCTTC.

This clonotype was observed a few times. The rearrangement joins TRBV6-1 to TRBJ1-1, with 7 bases identical to TRBD1. After removal of 6 bases from V and 1 base from J, the junction contained 8 bases not matched to a gene. Germline lookup yields CDR1 MNHNS and CDR2 SASEGT. The CDR3 is 15 residues long. The CDR3 is CASSNRGSANTEAFF. For the CDR3, the DNA is TGTGCCAGCAGCAACAGGGGTTCGGCGAACACTGAAGCTTTCTTT.

The CDR3 region has the DNA TGTGCCAGCAGTTACGGGACAGGGGTCTCCAATGAGCAGTTCTTC. Residues: CASSYGTGVSNEQFF. The gene calls are TRBV6-6 and TRBJ2-1, with 10 positions matching TRBD1. The ends lost 2 bases at V and 6 bases at J; junction bases unmatched: 4. The CDR3 consists of 15 residues. The V gene's germline CDR1 is MNHNY and CDR2 SVGAGI (reference sequence).

This clonotype rates as medium-sized. The CDR3 coding sequence is TGTGCCAGCAGTTGGTCCAAGGGCGGGAGCGTCAGTGAGCAGTACTTC. It is translated as CASSWSKGGSVSEQYF. The chain uses TRBV6-1 and TRBJ2-1; 7 bases map to TRBD2. The last part of the DNA fits TRBJ2-7 better; the J call may be wrong. The CDR3 has 16 residues. Germline V lookup: CDR1 MNHNS, CDR2 SASEGT.

The chain combines TRBV11-2 with TRBJ2-1, with a weak D call TRBD1 (6 bases). The J call is doubtful: the DNA matches TRBJ2-7 better. Per the germline V gene, CDR1 is SGHAT and CDR2 is FQNNGV. The length of the CDR3 is 17 residues. In nucleotides, the CDR3 is TGTGCCAGCAGATTTACCGGGACACCGAGCTCCTACAATGAGCAGTACTTC. Translation gives CASRFTGTPSSYNEQYF.

This chain uses TRBV27 with TRBJ2-1; D is ambiguous. CDR1 is MNHEY, CDR2 SMNVEV, per germline (reference sequence). This CDR3 contains 16 residues. Trimming stripped 3 bases from V and 0 bases from J, with 12 bases between. CDR3 sequence reads: CASSLDGPGSYNEQFF. CDR3 DNA: TGTGCCAGCAGTTTGGATGGGCCGGGCTCCTACAATGAGCAGTTCTTC.

This clonotype was counted at least ten times. The chain joins TRBV7-2 to TRBJ2-1; 12 positions agree with TRBD2. CDR3 length: 14 residues. Per the germline V gene, CDR1 is SGHTA and CDR2 is FQGNSA. V was clipped by 8 bases and J by 8 bases; unmatched bases: 7. DNA for the CDR3: TGTGCCAGCCGCCCGACTAGCGGGAGTGATGAGCAGTTCTTC. This translates into CASRPTSGSDEQFF.

This clonotype was detected a few times. CDR3 loop: CASSLKGDLYNEQYF. The CDR3 region has the DNA TGTGCCAGCAGCTTAAAGGGGGACCTCTACAATGAGCAGTACTTC. This chain links TRBV11-3 with TRBJ2-5; perhaps TRBD1 as D (6 bases). The CDR3 runs to 15 residues. The germline gives CDR1 SGHNT, CDR2 YENEEA. The V end lost 2 bases, the J end lost 11 bases, and 21 bases lay between the germline ends.